A single sample gave rise to the 27 T cell receptor beta chains below, sequenced in a study of beta chain features in type 1 diabetes. Sequencing targeted expressed TCRB transcripts, as all isolated RNA had been reverse transcribed. Clones were read by immunoSEQ multiplex PCR, and TCRdb kept only the in-frame ones, dropping some. The sample contains around 400,000 clones, 10% to 15% of which appear only once. The sequenced material came from naive CD4+ T cells from blood. These receptors originate from a young man in good health.

The V gene is TRBV4-3, the J gene TRBJ2-7; the match to TRBD2 covers 8 bases. Germline CDR1 is LGHNA and CDR2 is YSLEER. The CDR3 is 16 residues long. V lost 0 bases and J lost 4; bases outside the gene matches: 8. The CDR3 sequence: CASSQEWAGGIYEQYF. DNA of the CDR3: TGCGCCAGCAGCCAAGAATGGGCGGGAGGTATATACGAGCAGTACTTC.

The table lists this clone with a few counts. The chain has TRBV18 and TRBJ1-3; the D gene is possibly TRBD1 (6 bases). The CDR3 is made up of 16 amino acids. From germline, CDR1 is KGHSH and CDR2 LQKENI. Deletions cut 5 bases from V and 1 base from J, with 15 bases between. The CDR3, as DNA: TGTGCCAGCTCAACCTCGGCAGGGGAATCTGGAAACACCATATATTTT. Encoded protein: CASSTSAGESGNTIYF.

This clone showed up just a few times. This CDR3 is CASSSAYEQYF. The CDR3 region has the DNA TGTGCCAGCAGCTCCGCCTACGAGCAGTACTTC. The rearrangement uses TRBV7-6 and TRBJ2-7; D remains ambiguous. Germline loops: CDR1 SGHVS, CDR2 FNYEAQ. V was shortened by 4 bases and J by 2 bases, with 3 bases between the two germline ends. This CDR3 comprises 11 residues.

A single count supports this clone. The V and J genes are TRBV7-8 and TRBJ1-4; D unresolved. This CDR3 is 16 amino acids long. V lost 7 bases and J 5 bases, leaving 20 bases between the germline ends. Germline V gives CDR1 SGHVS, CDR2 FQNEAQ. CDR3 in DNA: TGTGCCAGCACCCTCCTCGGCAGGCAAAACAATGAAAAACTGTTTTTT. It specifies CASTLLGRQNNEKLFF.

The gene calls are TRBV9 and TRBJ1-1; TRBD1 agrees at 8 bases. V trimming: 5 bases; J trimming: 5 bases; junction bases outside the gene matches: 14. The length of the CDR3 is 16 residues. CDR1 SGDLS and CDR2 YYNGEE come from the germline V gene. CDR3: CASRPTTQGARTEAFF. Written as DNA, the CDR3 is TGTGCCAGCAGGCCTACAACGCAGGGGGCGAGGACTGAAGCTTTCTTT.

This clone has more than one count but fewer than ten. The V call is TRBV7-9, the J call TRBJ2-5; 10 bases fit TRBD2. Per germline, CDR1 SEHNR and CDR2 FQNEAQ (reference sequence). CDR3 length equals 16 residues. Losses at the gene ends were 1 base for V and 5 bases for J; bases not matched to a gene: 7. The CDR3 sequence: CASSLEGVAGGETQYF. CDR3 bases: TGTGCCAGCAGCTTAGAGGGAGTAGCGGGAGGTGAGACCCAGTACTTC.

The chain carries TRBV7-2 and TRBJ1-1, with D possibly being TRBD1 (5 bases). The germline CDR1 and CDR2 sequences are SGHTA and FQGNSA. The CDR3 totals 15 residues. Trimming took off 2 bases at V and 1 base at J, with 11 bases between the two ends. The CDR3 loop is CASSLRPGPNTEAFF. CDR3 DNA sequence: TGTGCCAGCAGCTTAAGGCCAGGGCCGAACACTGAAGCTTTCTTT.

This chain uses TRBV9 with TRBJ2-3; weak D call: TRBD2 (6 bases). Germline CDR1 and CDR2: SGDLS and YYNGEE. V dropped 0 bases and J dropped 9 bases, with 20 bases sitting between them. The CDR3 covers 16 residues. Here the CDR3 DNA reads TGTGCCAGCAGCGTAGAGGCCCCGGCTGTGCGGGGCACGCAGTATTTT. Its protein product is CASSVEAPAVRGTQYF.

There are a few counts of this clone. The chain joins TRBV5-6 to TRBJ1-1; D call uncertain. V shed 2 bases and J shed 8 bases, with 16 bases lying between them. The CDR3 is 14 amino acids. Germline V gene sequence: CDR1 SGHDT, CDR2 YYEEEE. The CDR3 here is CASSLSAGRPEAFF. The DNA of the CDR3 is TGTGCCAGCAGCTTAAGCGCGGGCAGGCCCGAAGCTTTCTTT. Together with reference TRBV5-6 and TRBJ1-1, the CDR3 gives the full variable domain: DAGVTQSPTHLIKTRGQQVTLRCSPKSGHDTVSWYQQALGQGPQFIFQYYEEEERQRGNFPDRFSGHQFPNYSSELNVNALLLGDSALYLCASSLSAGRPEAFFGQGTRLTVV.

V usage is TRBV11-2 and J usage is TRBJ1-3; 10 nucleotides agree with TRBD1. This CDR3 region has 16 residues. The germline gives CDR1 SGHAT, CDR2 FQNNGV. The V gene end was trimmed by 1 base and the J gene end by 7 bases; junction bases not matched to a gene: 7. The CDR3 region is CASSLGATGGTNTIYF. CDR3 bases: TGTGCCAGCAGCTTAGGGGCGACAGGGGGCACGAACACCATATATTTT.

CDR3 region: CASSLDRGLYSNQPQHF. CDR3 nucleotides: TGTGCCAGCAGTTTAGACAGGGGGCTCTATAGCAATCAGCCCCAGCATTTT. The chain employs TRBV28 and TRBJ1-5, with 10 bases matching TRBD1. CDR3 size: 17 residues. Unmatched junction bases numbered 4, after V lost 2 bases and J lost 0 bases. Germline CDR1 is MDHEN and CDR2 is SYDVKM.

This clone was counted between two and nine times. The chain joins TRBV7-2 to TRBJ1-1; D not resolved. V was shortened by 8 bases and J by 9 bases, with 19 bases between the two germline ends. This CDR3 contains 13 residues. In germline, CDR1 is SGHTA, CDR2 FQGNSA. CDR3 in amino acids: CASAKSPENKAFF. CDR3 DNA sequence: TGTGCCAGCGCCAAAAGCCCCGAGAATAAAGCTTTCTTT.

J is TRBJ1-2 and V is TRBV5-4; possible D gene TRBD1, 6 bases. Germline loops: CDR1 SGHNT, CDR2 YYREEE (reference sequence). The V and J ends lost 1 base and 5 bases respectively, with 15 bases between them. This CDR3 has 15 amino acids. DNA of the CDR3: TGTGCCAGCAGCTTGATTGTGGGCAGGGGATATGGCTACACCTTC. Its protein is CASSLIVGRGYGYTF.

This clone was detected a few times. The V and J genes are TRBV29-1 and TRBJ2-2; D gene ambiguous. Germline CDR1 is SQVTM and CDR2 is ANQGSEA. This CDR3 is built from 15 residues. Deletions cut 0 bases from V and 2 bases from J, with 10 bases between. CDR3 in DNA: TGCAGCGTTGAAGACCAGGAAACCAACACCGGGGAGCTGTTTTTT. Protein product: CSVEDQETNTGELFF.

A few counts support this clone. The V and J genes are TRBV9 and TRBJ2-2, with D perhaps TRBD2 (7 bases). From germline, CDR1 is SGDLS and CDR2 YYNGEE. This CDR3 is built from 15 residues. Trimming stripped 4 bases from V and 6 bases from J, with 16 bases between. CDR3: CASSPKGGSPGELFF. The CDR3 coding sequence is TGTGCCAGCAGCCCCAAGGGGGGGAGTCCCGGGGAGCTGTTTTTT. Full variable domain (outside the CDR3, taken from reference TRBV9 and TRBJ2-2): DSGVTQTPKHLITATGQRVTLRCSPRSGDLSVYWYQQSLDQGLQFLIQYYNGEERAKGNILERFSAQQFPDLHSELNLSSLELGDSALYFCASSPKGGSPGELFFGEGSRLTVL.

This clone came up a few times. The V gene is TRBV11-3, the J gene TRBJ2-3; 8 positions match TRBD2. Germline-derived CDR1 and CDR2 are SGHNT and YENEEA. The CDR3 consists of 14 residues. V gave up 5 bases and J gave up 4 bases; unmatched junction bases: 5. Here the CDR3 DNA reads TGTGCCAGCAGCCACGGGAGGGGGGCAGATACGCAGTATTTT. This sequence encodes CASSHGRGADTQYF.

The chain employs TRBV7-3 and TRBJ2-1, with 10 bases lining up with TRBD2. The CDR3 covers 16 residues. The J segment lost 5 bases and the V segment lost 5 bases, leaving 9 bases of the junction unmatched. Germline V CDR1 and CDR2: SGHTA, FQGTGA. CDR3 residues: CASSPVSGGPNNEQFF. CDR3 sequence (DNA): TGTGCCAGCAGCCCAGTTAGCGGGGGGCCCAACAATGAGCAGTTCTTC.

Only one count was recorded for this clone. This sequence joins TRBV14 and TRBJ2-3; D is perhaps TRBD1 (5 bases). The germline V and J ends were trimmed by 3 bases and 4 bases, with 26 bases remaining between them. This CDR3 contains 19 residues. Germline loops: CDR1 SGHDN, CDR2 FVKESK. CDR3 residues: CASSHPRPLIGQSPDTQYF. The CDR3 region has the DNA TGTGCCAGCAGCCATCCCCGGCCTCTAATAGGACAATCTCCAGATACGCAGTATTTT.

This chain uses TRBV11-3 with TRBJ2-2, with 7 nucleotides matching TRBD1. This CDR3 is 15 amino acids long. With 5 bases clipped from V and 7 bases from J, the junction kept 10 bases outside the gene matches. Germline assignment: CDR1 SGHNT and CDR2 YENEEA. The CDR3 sequence: CASSPRTGAGGELFF. CDR3 nucleotide sequence: TGTGCCAGCAGCCCACGGACAGGTGCTGGCGGGGAGCTGTTTTTT.

This clone was found a few times. The chain joins TRBV7-9 to TRBJ2-3, with D unclear. CDR1 and CDR2 from the germline V gene are SEHNR and FQNEAQ (reference sequence). V shed 4 bases and J shed 3 bases, with 5 bases lying between them. This CDR3 contains 12 residues. DNA for the CDR3: TGTGCCAGCAGCTCCCTAACAGATACGCAGTATTTT. It specifies CASSSLTDTQYF.

There are a few counts of this clone. The chain recombines TRBV7-9 with TRBJ1-2, with 7 nucleotides matching TRBD1. The germline V gene has CDR1 SEHNR and CDR2 FQNEAQ (reference sequence). CDR3 length: 14 amino acids. V dropped 5 bases and J dropped 2; count of bases not matched to a gene: 5. The CDR3 here is CASSPQGQNYGYTF. Written as DNA, the CDR3 is TGTGCCAGCAGCCCGCAGGGACAGAACTATGGCTACACCTTC.

The V and J genes are TRBV21-1 and TRBJ2-1; the listed D gene, TRBD1, was not tested against the DNA. TRBV21-1 is a pseudogene segment. The CDR3 consists of 16 residues. In DNA, the CDR3 is TGTGCCAGCAGCAAAGCCCGGACAGGGGACTACAATGAGCAGTTCTTC. This gives the protein CASSKARTGDYNEQFF.

The sample holds a few counts of this clone. The rearrangement links TRBV5-5 to TRBJ2-7; the D gene is possibly TRBD1 (6 bases). Germline values: CDR1 SGHKS, CDR2 YYEKEE (reference sequence). The CDR3 sequence is 13 residues long. With 4 bases removed from V and 4 bases from J, the gap between germline ends came to 12 bases. CDR3 nucleotides: TGTGCCAGCAGCCGACGAGACAGGTACGAGCAGTACTTC. Its translation: CASSRRDRYEQYF. Full variable domain (rest looked up from reference TRBV5-5 and TRBJ2-7): DAGVTQSPTHLIKTRGQQVTLRCSPISGHKSVSWYQQVLGQGPQFIFQYYEKEERGRGNFPDRFSARQFPNYSSELNVNALLLGDSALYLCASSRRDRYEQYFGPGTRLTVT.

This clone was observed a handful of times. This chain joins TRBV29-1 and TRBJ2-2; 10 nucleotides align to TRBD1. CDR1 and CDR2 (germline): SQVTM, ANQGSEA. The CDR3 is made up of 17 amino acids. V lost 3 bases to trimming and J lost 3 bases; unmatched junction nucleotides: 10. CDR3 region: CSVEGSLGQGYTGELFF. In nucleotides, the CDR3 is TGCAGCGTTGAGGGCAGTTTGGGACAGGGGTACACCGGGGAGCTGTTTTTT.

The chain employs TRBV18 and TRBJ2-5, with 8 positions matching TRBD1. CDR1 KGHSH and CDR2 LQKENI come from the germline V gene. The CDR3 is made up of 15 amino acids. With 6 bases clipped from V and 0 bases from J, the junction kept 6 bases outside the gene matches. CDR3 nucleotides: TGTGCCAGCTCCGAAAGGACAGGGCACCAAGAGACCCAGTACTTC. Translated: CASSERTGHQETQYF.

In this sample, this clone turned up a few times. V usage is TRBV14 and J usage is TRBJ1-5; D is uncertain. The CDR3 is 13 residues long. The ends were cut back, 1 base at V and 5 bases at J, with 6 bases in the middle. Germline V lookup: CDR1 SGHDN, CDR2 FVKESK. In nucleotides, the CDR3 is TGTGCCAGCAGCCAAGCAGCGGATCAGCCCCAGCATTTT. The encoded protein is CASSQAADQPQHF.

J is TRBJ1-2 and V is TRBV7-2; perhaps TRBD1 as D (6 bases). This CDR3 spans 15 amino acids. Germline CDR1 SGHTA, CDR2 FQGNSA. V shed 5 bases and J shed 7 bases, with 20 bases lying between them. The CDR3 is CASSVVPAGAGGYTF. The DNA of the CDR3 is TGTGCCAGCAGCGTGGTTCCTGCGGGGGCGGGTGGCTACACCTTC.